This T cell receptor (beta chain) derives from a study of vaccination and CD4 T cells after COVID-19. Treatment defined: roughly 10-day PBMC culture with coronavirus spike peptide pools or control peptides (ViraFEST assay). TCR sequencing followed the expansion of antigen-specific T cells with peptide pools in ViraFEST. A few counts support this clonotype. No antigen is known for it. Study outcomes and limitations: Relatively few convalescent patients were studied; early post-infection timepoints were not included.

Cultured CD4+ T cell DNA was sequenced using the Oncomine TCR Beta short-read assay. TCRdb ran MiXCR on the PCR reads and lists one entry per CDR3 protein. The table lists over 11,000 distinct CDR3 sequences, around 20% of them singletons, with nearly 15% in the top ten. V was shortened by 2 bases and J by 4 bases, with 5 bases between the two germline ends. In germline, CDR1 is SGHAT, CDR2 FQNNGV. CDR3 size: 12 residues. The sequencing sample was made of cultured CD4+ T cells from blood. The source is a human donor with COVID-19. The chain couples TRBV11-2 to TRBJ1-1, with D perhaps matching TRBD1 (5 bases). CDR3 nucleotide sequence: TGTGCCAGCAGCTTAACAGGCACTGAAGCTTTCTTT. It encodes CASSLTGTEAFF.